The 27 T cell receptor beta chains below all came from one sample that was sequenced in a study of blood T cell repertoires in COVID-19. Profiling relied on immunoSEQ multiplex PCR, and the TCRdb table lists in-frame clones only, not all of them. This sample has more than 250,000 clones, with roughly 87% found just once. The sample consisted of peripheral blood. The receptors here all came from a human donor in a cohort sampled during active COVID-19.

The CDR3 DNA reads TGCGCCAGCAGCTTGGGGTACAGTTCTCTGAACACTGAAGCTTTCTTT. Translating gives CASSLGYSSLNTEAFF. The gene calls are TRBV5-1 and TRBJ1-1; the D is unclear. Trimming took 0 bases from V and 0 from J, leaving 12 bases between them. The CDR3 totals 16 residues. CDR1 is SGHRS, CDR2 YFSETQ, per germline.

The chain links TRBV28 to TRBJ2-7; the match to TRBD1 covers 8 bases. Unmatched junction bases numbered 6, after V lost 6 bases and J lost 5 bases. This CDR3 comprises 13 residues. Germline V gene lookup returns CDR1 MDHEN and CDR2 SYDVKM. CDR3 region: CASRDRVDNEQYF. The CDR3 DNA follows: TGTGCCAGCAGGGACAGGGTGGACAACGAGCAGTACTTC.

This chain uses TRBV11-2 with TRBJ2-1; 7 nucleotides match TRBD2. Germline assignment: CDR1 SGHAT and CDR2 FQNNGV. The ends lost 1 base at V and 10 bases at J; junction bases unmatched: 10. This CDR3 spans 15 amino acids. The CDR3 DNA reads as TGTGCCAGCAGCTTAGGGACTAGAAGGGCAGGCGAGCAGTTCTTC. Translated: CASSLGTRRAGEQFF.

This chain uses TRBV20-1 with TRBJ1-2; D uncertain. Trimming pared 3 bases from V and 4 bases from J, leaving 3 bases between. The CDR3 sequence is 10 residues long. The germline gives CDR1 DFQATT, CDR2 SNEGSKA (reference sequence). The CDR3 DNA reads TGCAGTGCTAGCCTCTATGGCTACACCTTC. Translation: CSASLYGYTF.

V gene TRBV27 combines with J gene TRBJ2-7; 7 bases fit TRBD2. CDR1 MNHEY and CDR2 SMNVEV come from the germline V gene (reference sequence). Trimming removed 2 bases from V and 2 bases from J; junction bases left unmatched: 3. CDR3 length: 14 amino acids. CDR3 in amino acids: CASSLAGATYEQYF. The CDR3 DNA reads TGTGCCAGCAGTTTAGCGGGAGCCACCTACGAGCAGTACTTC.

The chain recombines TRBV30 with TRBJ2-7; 12 nucleotides align to TRBD2. Trimming at V came to 7 bases and at J to 4 bases, leaving 5 bases not matched to a gene. This CDR3 is 13 amino acids long. Germline loops: CDR1 GTSNPN, CDR2 SVGIG (reference sequence). The CDR3 sequence is CAFRTSGVYEQYF. CDR3 nucleotide sequence: TGTGCCTTTCGGACTAGCGGGGTGTACGAGCAGTACTTC. The variable domain in full, with the rest retrieved from reference TRBV30 and TRBJ2-7, is SQTIHQWPATLVQPVGSPLSLECTVEGTSNPNLYWYRQAAGRGLQLLFYSVGIGQISSEVPQNLSASRPQDRQFILSSKKLLLSDSGFYLCAFRTSGVYEQYFGPGTRLTVT.

The rearrangement uses TRBV7-9 and TRBJ2-7; tentative D call: TRBD2 (5 bases). This CDR3 comprises 15 residues. Germline CDR1 is SEHNR and CDR2 is FQNEAQ (reference sequence). V shed 7 bases and J shed 0 bases, with 16 bases lying between them. CDR3 bases: TGTGCCAGCATCCCGCAAGGAGGTAGCTCCTACGAGCAGTACTTC. Its translation is CASIPQGGSSYEQYF. Filled out from reference TRBV7-9 and TRBJ2-7, the complete variable domain reads DTGVSQNPRHKITKRGQNVTFRCDPISEHNRLYWYRQTLGQGPEFLTYFQNEAQLEKSRLLSDRFSAERPKGSFSTLEIQRTEQGDSAMYLCASIPQGGSSYEQYFGPGTRLTVT.

J is TRBJ1-1 and V is TRBV18; 8 positions agree with TRBD1. The CDR3 has 15 amino acids. Germline V lookup: CDR1 KGHSH, CDR2 LQKENI. V lost 3 bases, J lost 2 bases, and 5 bases stayed unmatched. The CDR3 nucleotides are TGTGCCAGCTCACCCGACAGGGGCGAAAACACTGAAGCTTTCTTT. Translated: CASSPDRGENTEAFF.

This rearrangement joins TRBV7-2 to TRBJ1-3; 8 positions match TRBD1. The CDR3 length is 15 residues. Germline CDR1 is SGHTA and CDR2 is FQGNSA. The trim removed 5 bases at V and 1 base at J, leaving 4 bases unmatched. CDR3 DNA: TGTGCCAGCAGCACCAGACAGGGGTCTGGAAACACCATATATTTT. It specifies CASSTRQGSGNTIYF.

CDR3 nucleotide sequence: TGTGCCAGCAGTGTGACTAGCGGAAACACCGGGGAGCTGTTTTTT. Translating it yields CASSVTSGNTGELFF. This chain links TRBV6-4 with TRBJ2-2; the match to TRBD2 covers 9 bases. Germline V gene lookup returns CDR1 MRHNA and CDR2 SNTAGT. The CDR3 loop spans 15 amino acids. Trimming took 4 bases from V and 2 from J; bases not matched to a gene: 2.

This chain links TRBV6-5 with TRBJ2-1; TRBD1 aligns across 10 bases. In germline, CDR1 is MNHEY, CDR2 SVGAGI. The CDR3 spans 15 residues. Unmatched junction bases numbered 9, after V lost 6 bases and J lost 7 bases. CDR3 DNA sequence: TGTGCCAGCAGGGTCCGGGACAGGGGCCAAAATGAGCAGTTCTTC. It is translated as CASRVRDRGQNEQFF.

The chain carries TRBV6-5 and TRBJ2-7; D ambiguous. Germline V CDR1 and CDR2: MNHEY, SVGAGI. The CDR3 has 14 residues. Trimming shortened V by 2 bases and J by 3 bases, and 11 bases separated the two germline ends. CDR3 residues: CASSYSRSGYEQYF. CDR3 sequence (DNA): TGTGCCAGCAGTTACAGTCGATCGGGCTACGAGCAGTACTTC.

The V and J genes are TRBV30 and TRBJ1-6; D is unresolved. The germline gives CDR1 GTSNPN, CDR2 SVGIG (reference sequence). The V end lost 5 bases, the J end lost 0 bases, and 17 bases lay between the germline ends. The CDR3 has 17 amino acids. Written as DNA, the CDR3 is TGTGCCTGGGGAGTCCCAGGTTGGGCCTCCTATAATTCACCCCTCCACTTT. It yields the protein CAWGVPGWASYNSPLHF.

A note on this clone: Additional DNA sequences in this sample encode the identical CDR3. The chain joins TRBV9 to TRBJ2-7, with 12 bases identical to TRBD2. The CDR3 has 14 residues. Looked up from germline, CDR1 is SGDLS and CDR2 is YYNGEE. J gave up 4 bases and V 4 bases, and 3 bases lay outside the gene matches. This CDR3 is CASSPGLAGYEQYF. In DNA, the CDR3 is TGTGCCAGCAGCCCCGGACTAGCGGGGTACGAGCAGTACTTC.

V gene TRBV6-6 combines with J gene TRBJ1-1, with a tentative D call TRBD1 (5 bases). The germline V gene encodes CDR1 MNHNY and CDR2 SVGAGI (reference sequence). The CDR3 has 12 amino acids. Deletions cut 4 bases from V and 4 bases from J, with 7 bases between. Here the CDR3 reads CASSWRGTEAFF. In nucleotides, the CDR3 is TGTGCCAGCAGTTGGAGGGGCACTGAAGCTTTCTTT.

The chain uses TRBV7-9 and TRBJ2-7; D remains unclear. CDR3 length: 13 amino acids. The germline CDR1 and CDR2 sequences are SEHNR and FQNEAQ (reference sequence). The ends were cut back, 4 bases at V and 0 bases at J, with 7 bases in the middle. The CDR3 DNA sequence: TGTGCCAGCAGCTATGGCAGCTCCTACGAGCAGTACTTC. This translates into CASSYGSSYEQYF. Drawing the rest from reference TRBV7-9 and TRBJ2-7, the complete variable domain is DTGVSQNPRHKITKRGQNVTFRCDPISEHNRLYWYRQTLGQGPEFLTYFQNEAQLEKSRLLSDRFSAERPKGSFSTLEIQRTEQGDSAMYLCASSYGSSYEQYFGPGTRLTVT.

V gene TRBV6-2 or TRBV6-3 combines with J gene TRBJ1-2, with a possible D match to TRBD1 (5 bases). Germline V gene sequence: CDR1 MNHEY, CDR2 SVGEGT. This CDR3 has 14 residues. Trimming stripped 6 bases from V and 3 bases from J, with 14 bases between. DNA of the CDR3: TGTGCCAGCAGCCTCCTGGGGGGAGACTATGGCTACACCTTC. Protein: CASSLLGGDYGYTF.

The chain is built from TRBV19 and TRBJ2-2, with D possibly matching TRBD1 (6 bases). Trimming cost V 7 bases and J 5 bases, with 8 bases left between them. The CDR3 extends over 12 amino acids. In germline, CDR1 is LNHDA, CDR2 SQIVND (reference sequence). The CDR3: CASIRGTGELFF. The CDR3 DNA follows: TGTGCCAGTATCAGGGGAACCGGGGAGCTGTTTTTT.

The V call is TRBV5-6, the J call TRBJ2-1; no firm D call. The CDR3 totals 12 residues. Germline CDR1 and CDR2: SGHDT and YYEEEE. V shed 3 bases and J shed 8 bases, with 9 bases lying between them. The CDR3: CASSSLGYEQFF. In DNA, the CDR3 is TGTGCCAGCAGCTCCCTCGGGTATGAGCAGTTCTTC.

The V gene is TRBV9, the J gene TRBJ1-4; 8 bases align to TRBD1. CDR1 is SGDLS, CDR2 YYNGEE, per germline. This CDR3 comprises 16 residues. The ends lost 4 bases at V and 8 bases at J; junction bases unmatched: 13. The CDR3 nucleotides are TGTGCCAGCAGCTCCCACCCGGGACAGGTACAGGAAAAACTGTTTTTT. This translates into CASSSHPGQVQEKLFF.

The CDR3 coding sequence is TGCGCCAGCAGCTTCCGTGGGCGGGACACCGGGGAGCTGTTTTTT. It codes for CASSFRGRDTGELFF. The V and J genes are TRBV5-1 and TRBJ2-2; a weak D match, TRBD2 (5 bases). CDR3 length equals 15 residues. Trimming cost V 2 bases and J 3 bases, with 11 bases left between them. Germline CDR1 is SGHRS and CDR2 is YFSETQ.

The rearrangement links TRBV5-6 to TRBJ2-7; 7 bases agree with TRBD1. This CDR3 has 13 amino acids. Germline CDR1 and CDR2: SGHDT and YYEEEE. The V gene end was trimmed by 4 bases and the J gene end by 1 base; junction bases not matched to a gene: 2. The CDR3 reads CASSLQGSYEQYF. CDR3 bases: TGTGCCAGCAGCCTACAGGGGTCCTACGAGCAGTACTTC.

The chain carries TRBV5-6 and TRBJ1-1, with 7 bases fitting TRBD1. The germline V gene encodes CDR1 SGHDT and CDR2 YYEEEE. There are 14 residues in the CDR3. V was pared by 5 bases and J by 3 bases, with 7 bases of the junction left unmatched. CDR3 nucleotides: TGTGCCAGCAGGCAGCCCACAGGGGACACTGAAGCTTTCTTT. This sequence encodes CASRQPTGDTEAFF.

The V and J genes are TRBV4-1 and TRBJ2-1, with TRBD2 identical over 13 bases. After removal of 2 bases from V and 0 bases from J, the junction contained 7 bases not matched to a gene. The CDR3 runs to 19 residues. Germline CDR1 and CDR2: MGHRA and YSYEKL. The CDR3: CASSQTGLAGASSYNEQFF. CDR3 coding DNA: TGCGCCAGCAGCCAAACAGGACTAGCGGGGGCGAGCTCCTACAATGAGCAGTTCTTC.

The rearrangement links TRBV12-3 or TRBV12-4 to TRBJ1-5; D ambiguous. The length of the CDR3 is 11 residues. The germline V and J ends were trimmed by 3 bases and 7 bases, with 4 bases remaining between them. CDR3 sequence (DNA): TGTGCCAGCAGTTTGGGCCAGCCCCAGCATTTT. Its protein product is CASSLGQPQHF.

The V and J genes are TRBV28 and TRBJ1-2; D uncertain. The V gene's germline CDR1 is MDHEN and CDR2 SYDVKM. Deletions cut 5 bases from V and 1 base from J, with 14 bases between. The CDR3 totals 15 residues. The CDR3 is CASSPPRGSNYGYTF. The DNA for the CDR3 is TGTGCCAGCAGTCCACCCCGGGGAAGTAACTATGGCTACACCTTC.

The chain links TRBV28 to TRBJ1-1; possibly TRBD1 for D (5 bases). Trimming shortened V by 9 bases and J by 5 bases, and 13 bases separated the two germline ends. The germline V gene has CDR1 MDHEN and CDR2 SYDVKM. This CDR3 contains 12 residues. The CDR3 reads CASGVGGTEAFF. CDR3 sequence (DNA): TGTGCCAGTGGCGTGGGGGGAACTGAAGCTTTCTTT.